This TCR beta chain derives from a study of blood T cell repertoires in COVID-19. Whole-study context: T cells, B-cell-depleted T cells, or PBMCs provided the cDNA or gDNA that served as material.

The method was immunoSEQ multiplex PCR; TCRdb's version includes in-frame clones alone and lacks a portion of them. The sample has roughly 360,000 clones; approximately 88% are singletons. In assigning cohorts, the study relied on participant-reported clinical history. Comment on this clone: The junction departs from germline at one end; a sequencing error may be responsible.

The CDR3 has 12 amino acids. From germline, CDR1 is SQVTM and CDR2 ANQGSEA. Sequenced: PBMCs or T cells enriched from blood (not recorded which). The source of this sequence is a woman aged 25 to 39 with acute COVID-19. The J gene is TRBJ1-2, the V gene TRBV29-1, with D possibly being TRBD1 (5 bases). CDR3 loop: CSVEGASYGYTF. CDR3 coding DNA: TGCAGCGTCGAAGGGGCCAGCTATGGCTACACCTTC.